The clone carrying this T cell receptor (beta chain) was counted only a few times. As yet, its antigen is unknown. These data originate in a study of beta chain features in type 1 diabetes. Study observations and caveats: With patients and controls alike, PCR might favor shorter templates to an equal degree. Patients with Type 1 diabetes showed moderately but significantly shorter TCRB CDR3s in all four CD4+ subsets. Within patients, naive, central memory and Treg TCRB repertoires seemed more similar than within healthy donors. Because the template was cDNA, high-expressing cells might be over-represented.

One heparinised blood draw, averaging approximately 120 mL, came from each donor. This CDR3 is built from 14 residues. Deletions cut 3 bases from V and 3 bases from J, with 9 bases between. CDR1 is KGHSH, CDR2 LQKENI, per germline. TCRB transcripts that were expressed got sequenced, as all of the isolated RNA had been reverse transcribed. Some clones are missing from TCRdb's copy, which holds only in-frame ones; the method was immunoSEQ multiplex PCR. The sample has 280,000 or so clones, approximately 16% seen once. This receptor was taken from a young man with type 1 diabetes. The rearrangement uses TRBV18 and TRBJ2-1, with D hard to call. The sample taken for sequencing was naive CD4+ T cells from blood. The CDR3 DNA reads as TGTGCCAGCTCACCCGGTTTTAGCTACAATGAGCAGTTCTTC. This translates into CASSPGFSYNEQFF. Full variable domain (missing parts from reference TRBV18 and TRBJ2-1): NAGVMQNPRHLVRRRGQEARLRCSPMKGHSHVYWYRQLPEEGLKFMVYLQKENIIDESGMPKERFSAEFPKEGPSILRIQQVVRGDSAAYFCASSPGFSYNEQFFGPGTRLTVL.